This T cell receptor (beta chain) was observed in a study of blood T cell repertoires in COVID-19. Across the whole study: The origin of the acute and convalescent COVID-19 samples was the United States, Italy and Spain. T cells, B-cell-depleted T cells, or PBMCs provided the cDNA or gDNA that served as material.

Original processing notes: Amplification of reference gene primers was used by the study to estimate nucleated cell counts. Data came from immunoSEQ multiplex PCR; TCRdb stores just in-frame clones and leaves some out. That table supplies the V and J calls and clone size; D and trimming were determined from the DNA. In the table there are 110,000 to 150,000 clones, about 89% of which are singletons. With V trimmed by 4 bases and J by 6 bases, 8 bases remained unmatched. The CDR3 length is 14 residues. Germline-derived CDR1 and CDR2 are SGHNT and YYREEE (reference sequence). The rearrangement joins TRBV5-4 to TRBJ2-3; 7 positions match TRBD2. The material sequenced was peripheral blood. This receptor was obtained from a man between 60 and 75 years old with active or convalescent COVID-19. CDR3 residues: CASSPGGRRDTQYF. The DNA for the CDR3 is TGTGCCAGCAGCCCCGGGGGGAGGAGGGATACGCAGTATTTT.